This T cell receptor (beta chain) was sequenced in a study of regulatory T cells in long-lasting Graves disease. General observations from the study: Only a small sample size was used, which may have cut accuracy.

CDR1 and CDR2 from the germline V gene are SGHRS and YFSETQ. The CDR3 runs to 15 residues. In regard to this clonotype: The antigen is unknown. The germline gene is not matched at one end of the junction; a read error may be the cause.

Building the TCR beta libraries relied on iRepertoire HTBI primers, and CDR3 regions underwent Arm-PCR. TCRdb re-derived calls from the multiplex PCR reads in MiXCR, one entry per CDR3 protein. Among 400,000 to 500,000 distinct CDR3 sequences listed, about 16% were seen once. Time point defined: newly diagnosed GD, antithyroid drugs for less than 3 months. Following extraction of RNA from PBMCs, that RNA was used to make the TCR library. These data were also filed under a second study, of T cells in Graves' hyperthyroidism and ophthalmopathy.

This chain uses TRBV5-1 with TRBJ1-4; D may be TRBD1 (6 bases). The TCR was taken from a woman younger than 45 with Graves disease. The specimen was peripheral blood mononuclear cells (PBMCs), collected at new diagnosis, from a patient treated with antithyroid drugs. The CDR3, as DNA: TGTGCCAGCAGTTGGAGGGGTACAGGGTATGAAAAACTGTTTTTT. The encoded protein is CASSWRGTGYEKLFF.